This T cell receptor (beta chain) appears in the sequencing data of a study of shared clonotypes between healthy human individuals. V lost 3 bases and J 4 bases, leaving 11 bases between the germline ends. The CDR3 totals 13 residues. From germline, CDR1 is SGHNT and CDR2 YYREEE (reference sequence). A single count supports this clone. Sequenced by immunoSEQ multiplex PCR; TCRdb stores in-frame clones only, minus some. The repertoire holds over a million clones, with roughly 96% as singletons. Sample: naive CD4+ T cells sorted from blood. The subset denotes: CD45RA+ positively selected. This clonotype originated in a man aged 30 to 39 in good health. The gene calls are TRBV5-4 and TRBJ2-7, with D possibly being TRBD1 (6 bases). The CDR3 DNA follows: TGTGCCAGCAGCTCCATAGGGGGTTACGAGCAGTACTTC. Its translation is CASSSIGGYEQYF.